This T cell receptor (beta chain) originates from a study of cytomegalovirus exposure and HLA in healthy donors. This CDR3 region has 15 residues. Researchers ran the PCR with 60 Vbeta and 13 Jbeta primers. The data were produced by immunoSEQ multiplex PCR, yet TCRdb's version contains in-frame clones alone and is incomplete. The table includes 80,000 or so clones, about 75% detected once. The rearrangement joins TRBV21-1 to TRBJ2-3; TRBD1 reflects the table's D call only, with no check against the DNA. TRBV21-1 is flagged as a pseudogene. Sequences were obtained from PBMCs. The TCR originated in a man in his sixties in good health and CMV-seropositive. The DNA for the CDR3 is TGTGCCAGCAGCAAATGGGGGCCTCACAAGGATACGCAGTATTTT. Encoded protein: CASSKWGPHKDTQYF.